These 4 T cell receptor beta chains originate from one sample sequenced in a study of blood T cell repertoires in COVID-19. Sequencing was performed with immunoSEQ multiplex PCR; in TCRdb, only in-frame clones are kept and a portion is missing. Here the sample spans approximately 200,000 clones, approximately 86% being singletons. Sequencing was carried out using PBMCs or T cells enriched from blood (not recorded which). These receptors all come from a woman aged 25 to 39 who had been exposed to COVID-19.

This clone was detected only a few times. The V call is TRBV30, the J call TRBJ1-4; 8 positions agree with TRBD1. CDR3 length: 15 residues. The germline CDR1 and CDR2 sequences are GTSNPN and SVGIG (reference sequence). V lost 2 bases to trimming and J lost 7 bases; unmatched junction nucleotides: 9. CDR3 loop: CAWSPRGLGGEKLFF. The CDR3 DNA is TGTGCCTGGAGTCCCAGGGGGCTCGGGGGTGAAAAACTGTTTTTT.

This chain connects TRBV6-5 to TRBJ2-7; 8 nucleotides line up with TRBD2. Germline trimming cut 0 bases from V and 4 bases from J; bases unmatched to any gene: 5. The CDR3 extends over 15 amino acids. Germline CDR1 MNHEY, CDR2 SVGAGI. For the CDR3, the DNA is TGTGCCAGCAGTTACTCAAGGATAGCGGGGTACGAGCAGTACTTC. Its protein product is CASSYSRIAGYEQYF.

This clone has just a few counts. This sequence joins TRBV7-8 and TRBJ1-3; tentative D call: TRBD1 (6 bases). Germline V lookup: CDR1 SGHVS, CDR2 FQNEAQ. Trimming stripped 5 bases from V and 0 bases from J, with 14 bases between. The CDR3 consists of 16 residues. The CDR3 nucleotides read TGTGCCAGCAGCCCTCGCTCACAGGGCTCTGGAAACACCATATATTTT. It yields the protein CASSPRSQGSGNTIYF.

The chain carries TRBV2 and TRBJ2-3; D unresolved. This CDR3 has 13 residues. The germline V gene encodes CDR1 SNHLY and CDR2 FYNNEI. V lost 6 bases to trimming and J lost 5 bases, with 12 bases between them. The CDR3 is CASRKTVRDTQYF. The CDR3 nucleotides read TGTGCCAGCAGGAAAACAGTTAGAGATACGCAGTATTTT.